This T cell receptor beta chain originates from a study of siplizumab effects on memory and regulatory T cells. Regarding this clone: Its antigen is unknown.

For every sample, 75,000 to 100,000 TCR templates were assayed. Using immunoSEQ multiplex PCR, the repertoire was profiled, and TCRdb retains in-frame clones only, with some absent. In the table there are about 100,000 clones, about nine tenths of which are singletons. Trimming cost V 5 bases and J 7 bases, with 20 bases left between them. CDR3 length: 15 amino acids. Germline V CDR1 and CDR2: SNHLY, FYNNEI. Study-wide points: Alloreactive sequences traceable to unstimulated CD4+ memory cells declined significantly under siplizumab. Mappable alloreactive CD4+ clones averaged roughly 69% Treg-derived with siplizumab versus about 30% in controls. In siplizumab cultures, the suppressive function of proliferating Tregs remained unconfirmed.

The TCR originated in a human donor in good health. The sample was non-Treg CD4+ T cells sorted from blood. This sequence joins TRBV2 and TRBJ2-5, with TRBD1 as a possible D gene (5 bases). In DNA form, the CDR3 reads TGTGCCAGCAGTCGACAGAGTAAGGGTTTGGGGACCCAGTACTTC. It encodes CASSRQSKGLGTQYF.